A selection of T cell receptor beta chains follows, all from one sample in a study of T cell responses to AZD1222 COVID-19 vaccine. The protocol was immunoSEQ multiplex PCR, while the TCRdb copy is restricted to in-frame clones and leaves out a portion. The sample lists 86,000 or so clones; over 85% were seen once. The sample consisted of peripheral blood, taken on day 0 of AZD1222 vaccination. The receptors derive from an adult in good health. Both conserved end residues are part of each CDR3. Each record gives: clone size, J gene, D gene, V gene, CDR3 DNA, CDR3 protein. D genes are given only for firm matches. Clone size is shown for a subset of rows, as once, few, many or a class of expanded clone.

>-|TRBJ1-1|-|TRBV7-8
TGTGCCAGCAGCTTTGTGAACACTGAAGCTTTCTTT
CASSFVNTEAFF
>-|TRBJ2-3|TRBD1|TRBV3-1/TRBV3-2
TGTGCCAGCAGCCAACAGGGGGCGGGGACAGATACGCAGTATTTT
CASSQQGAGTDTQYF
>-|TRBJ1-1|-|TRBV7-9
TGTGCCAGCAGCTTTCAGGGCAGCAACACTGAAGCTTTCTTT
CASSFQGSNTEAFF
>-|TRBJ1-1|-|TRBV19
TGTGCCAGTAGTAGGGGGGGCGGCGGGGCTGAAGCTTTCTTT
CASSRGGGGAEAFF
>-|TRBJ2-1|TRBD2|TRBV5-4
TGTGCCAGCAGCTTGGAGGCTAGCGGGATTAATGAGCAGTTCTTC
CASSLEASGINEQFF
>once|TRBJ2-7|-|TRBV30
TGTGCCTGGAGTTCAAGCGGGCCTACCTACGAGCAGTACTTC
CAWSSSGPTYEQYF
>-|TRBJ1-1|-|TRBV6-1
TGTGCCAGCAGTGACCCTGACAGTACTGAAGCTTTCTTT
CASSDPDSTEAFF
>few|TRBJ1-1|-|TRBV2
TGTGCCGGAACGATTACAGTGAACACTGAAGCTTTCTTT
CAGTITVNTEAFF
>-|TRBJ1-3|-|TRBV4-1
TGCGCCAGCAGCCAAGATGTTCGAGGGGGATCCGGAAACACCATATATTTT
CASSQDVRGGSGNTIYF
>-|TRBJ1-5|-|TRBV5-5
TGTGCCAGCAGCTTGGGGACACTCAATCAGCCCCAGCATTTT
CASSLGTLNQPQHF
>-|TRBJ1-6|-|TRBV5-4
TGTGCCAGCAGCTTGGGCGGACAGTCGGATAATTCACCCCTCCACTTT
CASSLGGQSDNSPLHF
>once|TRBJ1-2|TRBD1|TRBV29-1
TGCAGCGCCGGGACAGACTATGGCTACACCTTC
CSAGTDYGYTF
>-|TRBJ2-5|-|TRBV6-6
TGTGCCAGCAGTTACTTGGGGGGCCGAGAGACCCAGTACTTC
CASSYLGGRETQYF
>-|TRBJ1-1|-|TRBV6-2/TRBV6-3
TGTGCCAGCAGTCGCGATTTGATGAACACTGAAGCTTTCTTT
CASSRDLMNTEAFF
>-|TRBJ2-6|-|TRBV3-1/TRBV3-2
TGTGCCAGCAGCCGGGGCCCTCCTGGGGCCAACGTCCTGACTTTC
CASSRGPPGANVLTF
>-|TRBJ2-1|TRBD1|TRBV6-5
TGTGCCAGCAGTCAACAGGGGAATGAGCAGTTCTTC
CASSQQGNEQFF
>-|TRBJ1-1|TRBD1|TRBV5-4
TGTGCCAGCCGGCAGGGGGGACTGAACACTGAAGCTTTCTTT
CASRQGGLNTEAFF
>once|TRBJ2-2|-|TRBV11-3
TGTGCCAGCAGCTTAATCCAAGGCGAGGAGCTGTTTTTT
CASSLIQGEELFF
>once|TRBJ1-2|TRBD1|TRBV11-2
TGTGCCAGCAGCGGACAGGGACCTGCTAACTATGGCTACACCTTC
CASSGQGPANYGYTF
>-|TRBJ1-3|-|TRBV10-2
TGCGCCAGCAGTGGAGACTATACGCTCTCTGGAAACACCATATATTTT
CASSGDYTLSGNTIYF
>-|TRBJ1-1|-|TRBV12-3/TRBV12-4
TGTGCCAGCACAGGACAGTTGAACACTGAAGCTTTCTTT
CASTGQLNTEAFF
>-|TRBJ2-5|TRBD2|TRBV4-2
TGTGCCAGCAGCCAAGATATCGCTAGCGGGAGAGGAGAGACCCAGTACTTC
CASSQDIASGRGETQYF
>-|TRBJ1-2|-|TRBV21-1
TGTGCCAGCAGCATGTGGGACAGTGGAGGATATGGCTACACCTTC
CASSMWDSGGYGYTF
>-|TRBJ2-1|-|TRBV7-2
TGTGCCAGCAGCTTAATGGGTGGGCAGAACTACAATGAACAGTTCTTC
CASSLMGGQNYNEQFF
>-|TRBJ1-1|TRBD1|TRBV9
TGTGCCAGCAGCGTAGGACAGGGCCTGAACACTGAAGCTTTCTTT
CASSVGQGLNTEAFF
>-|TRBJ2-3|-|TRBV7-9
TGTGCCAGCAGCCTCTCGTCAGGTACGCAGTATTTT
CASSLSSGTQYF
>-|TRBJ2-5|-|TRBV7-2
TGTGCCAGCAGCTTAGCGGGGTTGGTTGCCCAGTACTTC
CASSLAGLVAQYF
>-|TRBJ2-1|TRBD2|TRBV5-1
TGCGCCAGCAGCTCACTAGCGGGAGGGTTCAATGAGCAGTTCTTC
CASSSLAGGFNEQFF
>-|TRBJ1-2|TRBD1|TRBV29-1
TGCAGCGTCCAACATGGGACAGTCTATGGCTACACCTTC
CSVQHGTVYGYTF
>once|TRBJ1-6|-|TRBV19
TGTGCCAGTCGATACGGACGCGGTTCACCCCTCCACTTT
CASRYGRGSPLHF
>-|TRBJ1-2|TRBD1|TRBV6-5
TGTGCCAGCAGCCCCGGGACAGGGATCTATGGCTACACCTTC
CASSPGTGIYGYTF
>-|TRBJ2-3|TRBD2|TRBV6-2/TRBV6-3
TGTGCCAGCAGTTATGGGGGGACTAGCGGATCCACAGATACGCAGTATTTT
CASSYGGTSGSTDTQYF
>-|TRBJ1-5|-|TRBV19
TGTGCCAGTAGTTCACGCGAGGGAGGTTTTGGCAATCAGCCCCAGCATTTT
CASSSREGGFGNQPQHF
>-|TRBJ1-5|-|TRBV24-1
TGTGCCACCAGTGAGGCAGGGAGCAATCAGCCCCAGCATTTT
CATSEAGSNQPQHF
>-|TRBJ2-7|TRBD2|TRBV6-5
TGTGCCAGCAGTTACTCGCCTAGCGGGGCCTACGAGCAGTACTTC
CASSYSPSGAYEQYF